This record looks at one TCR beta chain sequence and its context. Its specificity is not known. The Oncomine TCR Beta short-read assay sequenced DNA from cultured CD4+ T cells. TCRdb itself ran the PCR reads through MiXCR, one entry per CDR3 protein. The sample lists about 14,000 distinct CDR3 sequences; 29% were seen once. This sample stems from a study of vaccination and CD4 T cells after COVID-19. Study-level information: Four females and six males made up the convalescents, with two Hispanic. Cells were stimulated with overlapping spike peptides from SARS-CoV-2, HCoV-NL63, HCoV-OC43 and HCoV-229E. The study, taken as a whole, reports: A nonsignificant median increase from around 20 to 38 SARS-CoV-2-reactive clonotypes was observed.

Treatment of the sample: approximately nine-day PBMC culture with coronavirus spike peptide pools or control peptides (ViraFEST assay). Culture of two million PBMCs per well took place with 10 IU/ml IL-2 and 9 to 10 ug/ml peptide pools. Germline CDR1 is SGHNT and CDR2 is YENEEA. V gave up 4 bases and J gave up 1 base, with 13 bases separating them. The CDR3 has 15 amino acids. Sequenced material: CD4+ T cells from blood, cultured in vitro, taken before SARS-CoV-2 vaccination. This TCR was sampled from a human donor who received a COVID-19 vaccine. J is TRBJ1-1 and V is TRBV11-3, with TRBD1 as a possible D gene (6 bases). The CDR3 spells CASSYRERGNTEAFF. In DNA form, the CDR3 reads TGTGCCAGCAGCTACAGGGAGAGGGGGAACACTGAAGCTTTCTTT.